A selection of T cell receptor beta chains follows, all from one sample in a study of T cell repertoires in cytomegalovirus infection. TCRdb recomputed calls from the reads with MiXCR, one row per CDR3 protein. The sample shows over 90,000 distinct CDR3 sequences, approximately 15% of them seen only once. Sequencing was done on a sample of PBMCs. Receptors originate from a human donor in good health (CMV status not recorded). Some clones in this sample may be carry-over from other donors' samples. Both conserved end residues are trimmed from each CDR3. The order of the fields is D gene, J gene, V gene, CDR3 length, CDR3 protein. D genes are given only for firm matches.

>-|TRBJ2-5|TRBV7-2|13
ASSLKGSPPETQY
>-|TRBJ2-5|TRBV29-1|12
SVGQRLVSETQY
>TRBD1|TRBJ1-6|TRBV7-2|14
ASSSQGAPVNSPLH
>TRBD2|TRBJ2-3|TRBV10-3|15
AISDSRGTSSTDTQY
>-|TRBJ2-1|TRBV12-3/TRBV12-4|11
ASSPNGDNEQF
>TRBD2|TRBJ2-7|TRBV7-2|12
ASSSDLGGNEQY
>-|TRBJ2-7|TRBV12-3/TRBV12-4|14
ASSPLRCSYPYEQY
>-|TRBJ2-7|TRBV11-3|11
ASSLAPEDEQY
>-|TRBJ2-6|TRBV7-9|14
ASDSVSSSGANVLT
>TRBD2|TRBJ2-4|TRBV28|14
ASSRPASGAKNIQY
>-|TRBJ2-6|TRBV7-3|16
ASSPQGTPLSGANVLT
>TRBD1|TRBJ2-7|TRBV7-2|13
ASSLGQGAFYEQY
>-|TRBJ2-7|TRBV4-1|13
ASSQFPLPRYEQY
>-|TRBJ2-7|TRBV7-6|15
ASSPKGWVDSFYEQY
>-|TRBJ2-2|TRBV20-1|12
SASVPLGTGELF
>-|TRBJ1-2|TRBV29-1|11
SVEQGPQWVYT
>TRBD1|TRBJ1-1|TRBV6-2/TRBV6-3|14
AIQRDRSTEGTEAF
>-|TRBJ1-3|TRBV14|14
ASSLSGPHSGNTIY
>TRBD2|TRBJ2-1|TRBV12-3/TRBV12-4|12
ASSPRTSGDEQF
>TRBD1|TRBJ1-1|TRBV20-1|11
SCWTGEDTEAF
>-|TRBJ1-2|TRBV7-2|13
ASRPGLEINYGYT
>TRBD1|TRBJ2-1|TRBV29-1|13
SVEGGQGRGNEQF
>-|TRBJ2-5|TRBV6-2/TRBV6-3|10
ASSRGIETQY
>-|TRBJ2-1|TRBV7-6|13
ASSLSQGLYNEQF
>TRBD1|TRBJ1-1|TRBV11-2|15
ASSLDPPGTGRLEAF
>TRBD2|TRBJ2-1|TRBV20-1|15
SARVAGGLSSYNEQF
>-|TRBJ2-1|TRBV7-2|12
ASSLLVSYNEQF
>-|TRBJ2-1|TRBV20-1|14
SARPPRLSSYNEQF
>-|TRBJ2-5|TRBV7-3|11
ASSYGAEETQY
>-|TRBJ1-1|TRBV12-3/TRBV12-4|11
ASSRGTTGGAF
>-|TRBJ2-4|TRBV2|12
ASRDLPVQSIQY